The 18 T cell receptor beta chains below come from one sample, sequenced in a study of blood T cells in healthy people across ages. Then a second PCR, running about 6 to 12 cycles, was carried out with a sample-barcoded 5' primer and a J-beta primer mix. Each CDR3 protein gets one entry after TCRdb re-called the 5' RACE reads with MiXCR. The table includes about 380,000 distinct CDR3 sequences, about 52% detected once. The sequenced sample was blood. The receptors here all came from a man aged 60-69 years in good health.

CDR3 protein: CASSRAVVNERYF. In nucleotides, the CDR3 is TGTGCCAGCAGCCGCGCCGTTGTGAACGAGCGGTACTTC. This sequence joins TRBV7-2 and TRBJ2-5, with D hard to call. The V end was cut by 5 bases, the J end by 13 bases, with 20 bases between. The CDR3 is 13 residues long. From germline, CDR1 is SGHTA and CDR2 FQGNSA.

This clonotype has more than one count but fewer than ten. The chain uses TRBV7-9 and TRBJ2-5; 7 nucleotides align to TRBD2. CDR1 is SEHNR, CDR2 FQNEAQ, per germline (reference sequence). This CDR3 region has 12 residues. V lost 7 bases and J lost 5; bases outside the gene matches: 4. CDR3 nucleotide sequence: TGTGCCAGCAACCGGGAGGCGGAGACCCAGTACTTC. This codes for CASNREAETQYF.

The chain employs TRBV6-2 or TRBV6-3 and TRBJ2-7, with TRBD2 identical over 8 bases. From germline, CDR1 is MNHEY and CDR2 SVGEGT. This CDR3 is built from 14 residues. The ends lost 5 bases at V and 1 base at J; junction bases unmatched: 4. CDR3 coding DNA: TGTGCCAGCAGTCCTGCGGGGGGATCCTACGAGCAGTACTTC. It encodes CASSPAGGSYEQYF.

This clonotype came up a few times. The CDR3 nucleotides are TGCAGCGTTGTCCTCAACGCAGGCAACTATGGCTACACCTTC. Its translation is CSVVLNAGNYGYTF. The genes are TRBV29-1 and TRBJ1-2, with D unclear. Germline assignment: CDR1 SQVTM and CDR2 ANQGSEA. CDR3 size: 14 residues. V lost 4 bases and J 2 bases, leaving 14 bases between the germline ends.

This rearrangement joins TRBV6-2 or TRBV6-3 to TRBJ2-1; 7 bases agree with TRBD2. The CDR3 loop spans 15 amino acids. Germline V gives CDR1 MNHEY, CDR2 SVGEGT. The V segment lost 7 bases and the J segment 9 bases; nucleotides outside the gene matches: 15. CDR3 in amino acids: CASTFSSGGYSEQFF. In DNA form, the CDR3 reads TGTGCCAGCACTTTTTCTAGCGGAGGCTATTCTGAGCAGTTCTTC.

This sequence joins TRBV6-2 or TRBV6-3 and TRBJ2-7; weak D call: TRBD1 (6 bases). Per germline, CDR1 MNHEY and CDR2 SVGEGT. The CDR3 runs 15 residues. Between the trimmed V and J ends, which lost 7 bases and 0 bases, there was a span of 16 bases. CDR3 region: CASTHRTAPSYEQYF. Written as DNA, the CDR3 is TGTGCCAGCACCCACAGGACAGCCCCCTCCTACGAGCAGTACTTC.

Notes on this clonotype: This could be a read error, since a much larger clone is one nucleotide away. The chain joins TRBV6-1 to TRBJ2-3, with unresolved D. V was pared by 2 bases and J by 3 bases, with 12 bases between. The germline gives CDR1 MNHNS, CDR2 SASEGT. This CDR3 region has 15 residues. CDR3 region: CASSEKMSGTDTQYF. Here the CDR3 DNA reads TGTGCCAGCAGTGAAAAAATGAGTGGAACAGATACGCAGTATTTT.

The rearrangement joins TRBV12-3 or TRBV12-4 to TRBJ1-3; TRBD1 matches at 9 bases. The CDR3 runs 16 residues. V gave up 6 bases and J gave up 1 base; unmatched junction bases: 7. The CDR3 sequence is CASRTSGTGSGNTIYF. The CDR3 bases are TGTGCCAGCAGAACATCCGGGACAGGGTCTGGAAACACCATATATTTT.

V usage is TRBV7-2 and J usage is TRBJ2-4, with D perhaps given as TRBD1 or TRBD2 (5 bases each). The length of the CDR3 is 17 residues. With 8 bases removed from V and 0 bases from J, the gap between germline ends came to 20 bases. Germline values: CDR1 SGHTA, CDR2 FQGNSA. In DNA form, the CDR3 reads TGTGCCAGCGGGTCGCTTGGGGACCCAATAGCCAAAAACATTCAGTACTTC. Protein product: CASGSLGDPIAKNIQYF. Full variable domain (remainder filled in from reference TRBV7-2 and TRBJ2-4): GAGVSQSPSNKVTEKGKDVELRCDPISGHTALYWYRQSLGQGLEFLIYFQGNSAPDKSGLPSDRFSAERTGGSVSTLTIQRTQQEDSAVYLCASGSLGDPIAKNIQYFGAGTRLSVL.

This chain links TRBV3-1 with TRBJ2-1; D gene uncertain. Trimming left V 4 bases short and J 1 base short, with 11 bases between. Looked up from germline, CDR1 is LGHDT and CDR2 is YNNKEL (reference sequence). The CDR3 spans 15 residues. The CDR3 DNA reads as TGTGCCAGCAGCCCTTCTACCTCATCCTACAATGAGCAGTTCTTC. This translates into CASSPSTSSYNEQFF.

A few counts support this clonotype. The DNA is omitted, as the CDR3 cannot be located on it reliably, and the CDR3 follows TCRdb's listing. The chain joins TRBV6-6 to TRBJ2-7; TRBD1 is the table's D call, not checked against the DNA. The CDR3 totals 14 residues, both ends included. Germline assignment: CDR1 MNHNY and CDR2 SVGAGI (reference sequence). CDR3 protein: CASSSGQAFYEQYF.

Only a few counts were recorded for this clonotype. The gene calls are TRBV20-1 and TRBJ2-1; 7 nucleotides line up with TRBD1. CDR3 length: 12 amino acids. Unmatched junction bases numbered 6, after V lost 6 bases and J lost 7 bases. Germline V lookup: CDR1 DFQATT, CDR2 SNEGSKA (reference sequence). The CDR3 DNA reads TGCAGTGCCCCGGACAGGACAAATGAGCAGTTCTTC. Protein sequence: CSAPDRTNEQFF.

V gene TRBV6-5 combines with J gene TRBJ1-6; D possibly corresponds to TRBD1 (5 bases). The CDR3 consists of 14 residues. V was cut by 8 bases and J by 8 bases, with 16 bases left in between. Germline V gene lookup returns CDR1 MNHEY and CDR2 SVGAGI. The CDR3 spells CASGARDLHSPLHF. In DNA form, the CDR3 reads TGTGCCAGCGGGGCCAGGGATTTACATTCACCCCTCCACTTT.

A few counts support this clonotype. The V gene is TRBV5-1, the J gene TRBJ1-2; a weak D match, TRBD1 (6 bases). V was cut by 4 bases and J by 2 bases, with 18 bases left in between. The CDR3 loop spans 16 amino acids. The germline V gene encodes CDR1 SGHRS and CDR2 YFSETQ. CDR3: CASSPEGGRQNYGYTF. DNA for the CDR3: TGCGCCAGCAGCCCGGAGGGGGGGCGCCAAAACTATGGCTACACCTTC.

V and J are TRBV7-6 and TRBJ2-1; 7 nucleotides match TRBD2. CDR1 SGHVS and CDR2 FNYEAQ come from the germline V gene. J was trimmed by 8 bases and V by 2 bases; bases with no gene match: 15. This CDR3 contains 17 residues. As DNA, the CDR3 is TGTGCCAGCAGCTTACGAGCAAGCCGGGAGGCCCCTCATGAGCAGTTCTTC. This gives the protein CASSLRASREAPHEQFF.

In its sample, this clonotype was seen once. This rearrangement joins TRBV28 to TRBJ2-3, with 7 bases identical to TRBD2. CDR3 size: 17 residues. Trimming took 6 bases from V and 3 from J; bases not matched to a gene: 15. Germline V lookup: CDR1 MDHEN, CDR2 SYDVKM. The CDR3 here is CASSSPSGAGRTDTQYF. The CDR3 DNA reads TGTGCCAGCAGCTCTCCCTCGGGAGCGGGACGAACAGATACGCAGTATTTT.

There are a few counts of this clonotype. V is TRBV5-1 and J is TRBJ2-3, with a possible D match to TRBD1 (6 bases). Trimming removed 0 bases from V and 4 bases from J, with 9 bases in between. The CDR3 sequence is 14 residues long. The germline V gene encodes CDR1 SGHRS and CDR2 YFSETQ. CDR3 sequence reads: CASSLDREADTQYF. CDR3 DNA sequence: TGCGCCAGCAGCTTGGACAGGGAAGCAGATACGCAGTATTTT.

This clonotype was detected a few times. CDR3 coding DNA: TGTGCCAGCAGCTTAGCTTCCAGGACTTCGCAGTTCTTC. As protein: CASSLASRTSQFF. This chain uses TRBV7-8 with TRBJ2-1; possibly TRBD2 for D (5 bases). CDR3 length: 13 residues. The V end was cut by 0 bases, the J end by 12 bases, with 12 bases between. Germline lookup yields CDR1 SGHVS and CDR2 FQNEAQ.